These T cell receptor beta chains were read from a single sample in a study of blood T cell repertoires in COVID-19. Sequencing used immunoSEQ multiplex PCR; TCRdb keeps in-frame clones, though not all of them. The sample records more than 120,000 clones, about 91% being singletons. Sequencing used peripheral blood. These receptors came from a human donor in a cohort sampled during active COVID-19. Each CDR3 is given with its conserved first and last residue. Fields, in order: J gene, D gene, clone size, V gene, CDR3 DNA, CDR3 protein. D genes are given only for firm matches. Clone sizes are given selectively: once, few, many, or a class where the clone is expanded.

>TRBJ1-4|.|.|TRBV25-1
TGTGCCAGCAGGGAGGTTTTAGATGAAAAACTGTTTTTT
CASREVLDEKLFF
>TRBJ2-1|TRBD2|.|TRBV27
TGTGCCAGCACTCCCGGGACTAGCGGCAACAATGAGCAGTTCTTC
CASTPGTSGNNEQFF
>TRBJ1-1|.|.|TRBV5-1
TGCGCCAGCAGCCTGAGAAATGAAGCTTTCTTT
CASSLRNEAFF
>TRBJ2-4|TRBD1|.|TRBV5-1
TGCGCCAGCAGCTTTCGACAGGGCAGAGACATTCAGTACTTC
CASSFRQGRDIQYF
>TRBJ1-2|TRBD1|.|TRBV7-2
TGTGCCAGCAGCTTAGTCTTTACCGGGACAGGGCATGGCTACACCTTC
CASSLVFTGTGHGYTF
>TRBJ1-2|TRBD1|.|TRBV27
TGTGCCAGCAGTTACCGGGACAGGGGCGTCGGGGGCTACACCTTC
CASSYRDRGVGGYTF
>TRBJ2-7|TRBD2|.|TRBV7-2
TGTGCCAGCAGCTCTACTAGCGGGGGGGGCTACGAGCAGTACTTC
CASSSTSGGGYEQYF
>TRBJ1-2|.|.|TRBV19
TGTGCCAGTAGTGCCGGGATTGGAGGCTACACCTTC
CASSAGIGGYTF
>TRBJ2-6|TRBD2|.|TRBV19
TGTGCCAGTACCCCCCTGAGCGGGGGCTTCTCTGGGGCCAACGTCCTGACTTTC
CASTPLSGGFSGANVLTF
>TRBJ2-1|TRBD2|.|TRBV4-2
TGTGCCAGCAGCCAAGGAATGGGGACTAGTCCTTCGAATGAGCAGTTCTTC
CASSQGMGTSPSNEQFF
>TRBJ2-7|.|.|TRBV18
TGTGCCAGCTCACGGACCGGGACACCGGGACCCTACGAGCAGTACTTC
CASSRTGTPGPYEQYF
>TRBJ1-1|.|.|TRBV4-3
TGCGCCAGCAGCCAAGCCCGGTACACTGAAGCTTTCTTT
CASSQARYTEAFF
>TRBJ2-3|.|.|TRBV5-1
TGCGCCAGCAGTGGGGCAGGGATGGAGGGAGATACGCAGTATTTT
CASSGAGMEGDTQYF
>TRBJ1-1|.|.|TRBV4-1
TGCGCCAGCAGCCAAGGGCAGGGAGGGGTAACTGAAGCTTTCTTT
CASSQGQGGVTEAFF
>TRBJ2-7|TRBD2|.|TRBV9
TGTGCCAGCAGCGTCGGACTAGCGGGGACCGGGGGTTACTACGAGCAGTACTTC
CASSVGLAGTGGYYEQYF
>TRBJ2-4|.|.|TRBV7-2
TGTGCCAGCAGCTTATTACAAGGGGCTAACATTCAGTACTTC
CASSLLQGANIQYF
>TRBJ1-1|TRBD1|.|TRBV6-5
TGTGCCAGCAGTTCCCGGACAGGAGACACTGAAGCTTTCTTT
CASSSRTGDTEAFF
>TRBJ2-2|.|.|TRBV6-1
TGTGCCAGCAGTGAAAGGGGAGGCCTGAACACCGGGGAGCTGTTTTTT
CASSERGGLNTGELFF
>TRBJ1-5|.|.|TRBV28
TGTGCCAGCAGTTTATTATCCCTCGGACAGACGAATCAGCCCCAGCATTTT
CASSLLSLGQTNQPQHF
>TRBJ2-5|.|.|TRBV9
TGTGCCAGCAGCGTGGGGACATACGGACAAGAGACCCAGTACTTC
CASSVGTYGQETQYF
>TRBJ1-2|TRBD1|.|TRBV2
TGTGCCAGCAGTGAACAGGGGGCTGATTATGGCTACACCTTC
CASSEQGADYGYTF
>TRBJ2-7|TRBD2|.|TRBV4-1
TGCGCCAGCAGCCAGGGGACTAGCGGGGGGGCATTCTACGAGCAGTACTTC
CASSQGTSGGAFYEQYF
>TRBJ2-7|TRBD2|.|TRBV5-4
TGTGCCAGCAGCTTGCCGACTAGCGGGGGGCGCTACGAGCAGTACTTC
CASSLPTSGGRYEQYF
>TRBJ2-7|TRBD1|.|TRBV5-5
TGTGCCAGCAGCTTGGATTCAAGGGGGCCCTACGAGCAGTACTTC
CASSLDSRGPYEQYF
>TRBJ1-2|TRBD1|.|TRBV2
TGTGCCAGCAGCGGACAGGGGACGGGTGGCTACACCTTC
CASSGQGTGGYTF
>TRBJ1-6|.|few|TRBV2
TGTGCCAGCAGGCTCGAAGGCGGTGTCAATTCACCCCTCCACTTT
CASRLEGGVNSPLHF
>TRBJ2-1|.|.|TRBV7-9
TGTGCCAGCAGCTCCAAACTAGTCCCCTACCTCGTTGAGCAGTTCTTC
CASSSKLVPYLVEQFF
>TRBJ2-3|.|.|TRBV5-5
TGTGCCAGCAGCGCCCCGGGGGCAGATACGCAGTATTTT
CASSAPGADTQYF
>TRBJ2-7|.|.|TRBV7-2
TGTGCCACGGGACATGGCACCTACGAGCAGTACTTC
CATGHGTYEQYF
>TRBJ1-2|.|few|TRBV7-9
TGTGCCAGCAGCTCGACAGATTATGGCTACACCTTC
CASSSTDYGYTF
>TRBJ2-1|TRBD1|.|TRBV6-6
TGTGCCAGCAGCCGCGACAGGGGTCCCTACAATGAGCAGTTCTTC
CASSRDRGPYNEQFF
>TRBJ2-5|TRBD1|.|TRBV5-8
TGTGCCAGCAGCTGGAGGACAGGGGGCGTAGAGACCCAGTACTTC
CASSWRTGGVETQYF
>TRBJ2-7|TRBD1|.|TRBV13
TGTGCCAGCAGCGTCCGGGACAGGACCGACGAGCAGTACTTC
CASSVRDRTDEQYF
>TRBJ1-2|TRBD1|.|TRBV2
TGTGCCAGCAGCCTTCAGACAGGGAACTATGGCTACACCTTC
CASSLQTGNYGYTF
>TRBJ1-1|.|.|TRBV12-5
TGTGCTAGTGCCCCGAGTGGAGCGAACACTGAAGCTTTCTTT
CASAPSGANTEAFF
>TRBJ2-7|TRBD1|.|TRBV6-5
TGTGCCAGCAGCCCCGGGACAGGGAGATACGAGCAGTACTTC
CASSPGTGRYEQYF
>TRBJ1-1|TRBD1|.|TRBV10-3
TGTGCCATCAGTTCACAGGGGCCAGCCGAGGCTTTCTTT
CAISSQGPAEAFF
>TRBJ1-6|.|.|TRBV5-6
TGTGCCAGCAGCTTGACAGGGACGTTTAGCTCCTATAATTCACCCCTCCACTTT
CASSLTGTFSSYNSPLHF
>TRBJ2-1|.|.|TRBV19
TGTGCCAGTAGTATAGGTTGGGGGAGGACCTACAATGAGCAGTTCTTC
CASSIGWGRTYNEQFF
>TRBJ2-5|TRBD2|.|TRBV5-1
TGCGCCAGCAGCTCTCTAGCGGGAACCCAAGAGACCCAGTACTTC
CASSSLAGTQETQYF
>TRBJ2-5|.|.|TRBV7-2
TGTGCCAGCAGCCCTAGGGGGGGGGCCCCCCAAGAGACCCAGTACTTC
CASSPRGGAPQETQYF
>TRBJ1-5|TRBD1|.|TRBV6-1
TGTGCCAGCAGTGAAAATGGGGACAGGTCCGCCCAGCATTTT
CASSENGDRSAQHF
>TRBJ1-1|TRBD1|.|TRBV3-1/TRBV3-2
TGTGCCAGCAGCCTCCGGGACAGGAGGACTGAAGCTTTCTTT
CASSLRDRRTEAFF
>TRBJ2-7|.|few|TRBV5-1
TGCGCCAGCAGCTTGGTAGACGAGCAGTACTTC
CASSLVDEQYF
>TRBJ2-5|.|.|TRBV7-9
TGTGCCAGCAGTTCCTTAGGGGGACAAGAGACCCAGTACTTC
CASSSLGGQETQYF
>TRBJ1-2|.|.|TRBV7-6
TGTGCCAGCAGCCCCGCTTGGGGCACGGATGGCTACACCTTC
CASSPAWGTDGYTF
>TRBJ1-2|TRBD1|.|TRBV9
TGTGCCAGCAGCGCGCTGACAGGGTATAACTATGGCTACACCTTC
CASSALTGYNYGYTF
>TRBJ1-1|.|.|TRBV25-1
TGTGCCAGCAGTCCCAGCGGCAGGGGCCTTGAAGCTTTCTTT
CASSPSGRGLEAFF
>TRBJ1-1|.|.|TRBV3-1/TRBV3-2
TGTGCCAGCAGCCCTGGACACTTGAACACTGAAGCTTTCTTT
CASSPGHLNTEAFF
>TRBJ1-5|.|.|TRBV6-1
TGTGCCAGCAGTGAGGGGGCCCTCAATCAGCCCCAGCATTTT
CASSEGALNQPQHF
>TRBJ2-7|TRBD2|few|TRBV4-1
TGCGCCAGCAGCCACGGACTAGCCTACGAGCAGTACTTC
CASSHGLAYEQYF
>TRBJ2-6|TRBD1|.|TRBV9
TGTGCCAGCAGCGGGACAGGGGCTGGGGCCAACGTCCTGACTTTC
CASSGTGAGANVLTF
>TRBJ2-7|TRBD2|.|TRBV18
TGTGCCAGCTCACCACCGTTCAGCGGGGGACGGTACGAGCAGTACTTC
CASSPPFSGGRYEQYF
>TRBJ1-4|.|.|TRBV7-9
TGTGCCAGCAGCTTACCACTCGAAACTAATGAAAAACTGTTTTTT
CASSLPLETNEKLFF